Listed below are T cell receptor beta chains from one sample, sequenced in a study of OX40 agonist ivuxolimab in advanced cancers. Method: immunoSEQ multiplex PCR; TCRdb's copy keeps in-frame clones and lacks some. This sample has about 50,000 clones; approximately 85% occur once, and the top ten carry roughly 54%. The sequencing used CD4+ or CD8+ T cells sorted from blood, collected in a trial of the OX40 agonist ivuxolimab. Source of these receptors: an adult with an advanced solid tumor such as melanoma, head and neck, liver or kidney cancer. Both conserved end residues are part of each CDR3. Each record gives: D gene, V gene, J gene, clone size, CDR3 DNA, CDR3 protein. A D gene is named only where the DNA matches it firmly. Where a row states a size, it is once, few, many or the class of an expanded clone; other rows omit it.

d_call: .
v_call: TRBV15
j_call: TRBJ1-1
clone_size: .
cdr3_nt: TGTGCCACCAGCAGTATAGGGGGAGGAACTGAAGCTTTCTTT
cdr3_aa: CATSSIGGGTEAFF

d_call: TRBD1
v_call: TRBV2
j_call: TRBJ2-7
clone_size: once
cdr3_nt: TGTGCCAGCAATCCTCCGGGACAGGGACCTGTCGACTACGAGCAGTACTTC
cdr3_aa: CASNPPGQGPVDYEQYF

d_call: TRBD2
v_call: TRBV7-9
j_call: TRBJ2-5
clone_size: .
cdr3_nt: TGTGCCAGCAGCTTAGCGGGAGGGCATGAGACCCAGTACTTC
cdr3_aa: CASSLAGGHETQYF